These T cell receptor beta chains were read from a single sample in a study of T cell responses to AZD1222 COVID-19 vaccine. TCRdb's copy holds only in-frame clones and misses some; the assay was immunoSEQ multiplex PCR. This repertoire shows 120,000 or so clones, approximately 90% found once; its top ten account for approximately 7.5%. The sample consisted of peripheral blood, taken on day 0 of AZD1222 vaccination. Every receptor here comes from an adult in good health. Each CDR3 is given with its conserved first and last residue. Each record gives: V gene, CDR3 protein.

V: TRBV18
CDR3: CASSPSTGATEAFF

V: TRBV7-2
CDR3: CASSLNPYSDTQYF

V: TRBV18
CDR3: CASSPVDGDQPQHF

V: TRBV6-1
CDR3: CASSEGRLNTEAFF

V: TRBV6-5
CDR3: CASSSGTGRQPQHF

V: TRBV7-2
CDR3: CASSSYAGGVGYGYTF

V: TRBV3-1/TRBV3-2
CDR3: CASSPRRPGTDTQYF

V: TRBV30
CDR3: CAWSQGGSGANVLTF

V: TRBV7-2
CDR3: CASSLGLVENTIYF

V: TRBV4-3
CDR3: CASSQGRTPYNEQFF

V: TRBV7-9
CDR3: CASSSRVVRNTGELFF

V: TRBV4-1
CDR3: CASSQDPPTGVNTEAFF

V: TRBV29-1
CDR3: CSVPGQGYTGELFF

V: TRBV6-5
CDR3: CASSPSRQGLQPQHF

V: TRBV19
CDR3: CASKQMGLNTEAFF

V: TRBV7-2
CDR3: CASSPSRGMRGYTF

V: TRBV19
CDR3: CASSPLRTGVSIQYF

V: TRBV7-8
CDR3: CASSLGQLSGYEQYF

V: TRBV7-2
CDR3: CASSLWAGGTDTQYF

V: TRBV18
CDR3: CASSPRGRVALSGKNEQFF

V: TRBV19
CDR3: CASSIDGTYEQYF

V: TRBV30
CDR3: CAWSDSYEQYF

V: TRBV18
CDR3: CASSVGTATNEKLFF

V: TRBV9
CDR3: CASSVEAGTYNEQFF

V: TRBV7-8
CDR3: CASSADREQETQYF

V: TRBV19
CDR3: CASRDRDYGYTF

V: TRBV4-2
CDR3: CASSHLAGDDEQFF

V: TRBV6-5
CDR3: CASSYSVSEQYF